The 6 T cell receptor beta chains reported below all come from one sample, sequenced in a study of post-analysis software for immune sequencing data. The library was made from cDNA and included unique molecular identifiers. TCRdb processed the PCR reads anew with MiXCR; each CDR3 protein has one entry. The table includes around 500,000 distinct CDR3 sequences, 34% detected once. These TCRs' antigens remain unknown. Findings of the study overall: Relative to controls, patients had about 5 TRBV segments at higher frequency, with TRBV5-6, TRBV5-1 and TRBV20-1 among these.

Sequenced sample: blood. Source of these receptors: a girl between 2 and 17 years old with multiple sclerosis.

Of note for this clonotype: This could be a read error, since a much larger clone is one nucleotide away. The chain uses TRBV28 and TRBJ2-6; D remains unclear. CDR3 length: 13 residues. The V end was cut by 7 bases, the J end by 0 bases, with 4 bases between. Germline CDR1 is MDHEN and CDR2 is SYDVKM. CDR3 in amino acids: CASITSGANVLTF. CDR3 coding DNA: TGTGCCAGCATTACCTCTGGGGCCAACGTCCTGACTTTC.

This clonotype turned up a few times. The gene calls are TRBV12-5 and TRBJ2-3; no reliable D call. CDR1 LGHNT and CDR2 FRNRAP come from the germline V gene. The CDR3 extends over 13 amino acids. V lost 1 base and J lost 10, with 12 bases in between. The CDR3 is CASGLGSESAQYF. The CDR3 DNA reads as TGTGCTAGTGGTTTGGGCTCTGAGAGTGCGCAGTATTTT. Filled out from reference TRBV12-5 and TRBJ2-3, the complete variable domain reads DARVTQTPRHKVTEMGQEVTMRCQPILGHNTVFWYRQTMMQGLELLAYFRNRAPLDDSGMPKDRFSAEMPDATLATLKIQPSEPRDSAVYFCASGLGSESAQYFGPGTRLTVL.

This chain uses TRBV20-1 with TRBJ2-7, with TRBD1 matching over 8 bases. V lost 3 bases, J lost 6 bases, and 7 bases stayed unmatched. Germline CDR1 is DFQATT and CDR2 is SNEGSKA (reference sequence). The CDR3 spans 13 residues. CDR3 sequence (DNA): TGCAGTGCTAGGGACAGGGTAAGAGTCGAGCAGTACTTC. Protein product: CSARDRVRVEQYF.

J is TRBJ2-3 and V is TRBV20-1; D unclear. The CDR3 is 10 amino acids. The V end lost 5 bases, the J end lost 6 bases, and 6 bases lay between the germline ends. Germline lookup yields CDR1 DFQATT and CDR2 SNEGSKA (reference sequence). The CDR3 sequence is CSALRDTQYF. The DNA of the CDR3 is TGCAGTGCTCTAAGGGATACGCAGTATTTT.

This clonotype was found a few times. The V and J genes are TRBV5-1 and TRBJ2-7, with 8 nucleotides matching TRBD2. CDR3 length: 14 amino acids. Germline loops: CDR1 SGHRS, CDR2 YFSETQ. The V gene end was trimmed by 3 bases and the J gene end by 4 bases; junction bases not matched to a gene: 6. This CDR3 is CASSSFPGGYEQYF. The CDR3 coding sequence is TGCGCCAGCAGCTCATTCCCGGGAGGGTACGAGCAGTACTTC.

This clonotype was counted only a few times. The chain links TRBV12-3 or TRBV12-4 to TRBJ1-6; 9 bases fit TRBD1. V was pared by 6 bases and J by 8 bases, with 8 bases of the junction left unmatched. The CDR3 has 15 amino acids. CDR3 nucleotide sequence: TGTGCCAGCAGAGTGTTACGACAGGGGGATTCACCCCTCCACTTT. Its translation is CASRVLRQGDSPLHF.